Below, one T cell receptor (beta chain) is given with its context. Its antigen is unidentified. CDR1 and CDR2 from the germline V gene are SGHNT and YYREEE (reference sequence). The V segment lost 4 bases and the J segment 1 base; nucleotides outside the gene matches: 9. The CDR3 has 16 residues. The sample belongs to a study of T cells in Graves' hyperthyroidism and ophthalmopathy. About the research overall: Staff took peripheral blood when the initial diagnosis was made, before any treatment began.

Uncontrolled infection, other autoimmune disease, pregnancy or lactation barred patients from enrollment. Out of approximately 9.9 ml of fresh peripheral blood came the PBMCs. It was RNA transcripts that yielded the amplified TCR beta CDR3 regions. Using the HTBI primer set, a first-round RT-PCR was run on the TCR CDR3. TCRdb re-analysed the multiplex PCR reads in MiXCR, keeping a single row per CDR3 protein. The sample lists a few hundred thousand distinct CDR3 sequences, about 15% seen once, with around a third in the top ten. Study conclusions and caveats: Ophthalmopathy was predicted by the model a median of approximately 6.6 months ahead of onset.

The V gene is TRBV5-4, the J gene TRBJ2-3, with 7 bases identical to TRBD2. This TCR came from a woman aged 25 to 39 with Graves' hyperthyroidism. Sequenced: blood. The chain's CDR3 is CASSDSRLAGTDTQYF. DNA for the CDR3: TGTGCCAGCAGCGACTCAAGACTAGCTGGCACAGATACGCAGTATTTT.